Below are 20 T cell receptor beta chains sequenced from a single sample in a study of blood T cells in healthy people across ages. PCR was performed a second time for about 6 to 12 cycles using a sample-barcoded 5' primer and a J-beta primer mix. Each CDR3 protein gets one entry after TCRdb re-called the 5' RACE reads with MiXCR. The sample has around 870,000 distinct CDR3 sequences, 29% seen once. The sequenced sample was blood. Source of these receptors: a woman aged 80 or over in good health.

Worth noting for this clonotype: A much larger clone lies one base from this, so it may be a read error. The chain links TRBV20-1 to TRBJ2-1; 7 bases match TRBD1. Germline lookup yields CDR1 DFQATT and CDR2 SNEGSKA (reference sequence). The V gene end was trimmed by 6 bases and the J gene end by 6 bases; junction bases not matched to a gene: 2. The CDR3 loop spans 11 amino acids. CDR3 nucleotides: TGCAGTGCCGACAGGGTCAATGAGCAGTTCTTC. It translates to CSADRVNEQFF.

As to this clonotype: Germline is not matched at one junction end, which may reflect a read error. The chain employs TRBV7-2 and TRBJ2-6; the D gene is possibly TRBD1 (6 bases). CDR1 is SGHTA, CDR2 FQGNSA, per germline. The CDR3 is made up of 16 amino acids. Here the CDR3 reads CVSSLQGTPGANVLTF. In DNA, the CDR3 is TGTGTCAGCAGCTTACAGGGAACTCCTGGGGCCAACGTCCTGACTTTC.

A few counts support this clonotype. The rearrangement uses TRBV28 and TRBJ1-2; 8 nucleotides agree with TRBD1. CDR3 size: 14 residues. CDR1 and CDR2 (germline): MDHEN, SYDVKM. Trimming at V came to 2 bases and at J to 7 bases, leaving 6 bases not matched to a gene. This CDR3 reads CASSLPDRGVGYTF. CDR3 bases: TGTGCCAGCAGTTTACCCGACAGGGGAGTTGGCTACACCTTC.

The V gene is TRBV27, the J gene TRBJ2-1; 7 positions match TRBD2. Germline V gene lookup returns CDR1 MNHEY and CDR2 SMNVEV (reference sequence). After removal of 5 bases from V and 2 bases from J, the junction contained 6 bases not matched to a gene. This CDR3 is 15 amino acids long. CDR3 residues: CASSGGAGAYNEQFF. DNA of the CDR3: TGTGCCAGCAGTGGAGGCGCGGGGGCCTACAATGAGCAGTTCTTC.

This clonotype was recorded many times. The rearrangement links TRBV20-1 to TRBJ2-3, with D perhaps assigned TRBD1 or TRBD2 (5 bases each). Germline lookup yields CDR1 DFQATT and CDR2 SNEGSKA (reference sequence). This CDR3 contains 13 residues. V was pared by 2 bases and J by 6 bases, with 12 bases between. The CDR3 spells CSARRDAGDTQYF. DNA for the CDR3: TGCAGTGCTAGAAGGGACGCAGGGGATACGCAGTATTTT.

This clonotype was found many times. V and J are TRBV27 and TRBJ1-5; D is perhaps TRBD1 (5 bases). Germline assignment: CDR1 MNHEY and CDR2 SMNVEV (reference sequence). The CDR3 loop spans 14 amino acids. Trimming left V 4 bases short and J 7 bases short, with 14 bases between. The CDR3 protein is CASSWGGPRQPQHF. The CDR3 DNA reads as TGTGCCAGCAGTTGGGGCGGGCCGAGGCAGCCCCAGCATTTT.

This clonotype has at least ten counts. The V and J genes are TRBV12-3 or TRBV12-4 and TRBJ2-7, with no clear D. Trimming took off 3 bases at V and 5 bases at J, with 11 bases between the two ends. The CDR3 is made up of 13 amino acids. The CDR3: CASSFLEYDEQYF. In DNA form, the CDR3 reads TGTGCCAGCAGTTTTTTGGAGTACGACGAGCAGTACTTC.

The table lists this clonotype with many counts. The chain links TRBV9 to TRBJ2-5; 9 bases line up with TRBD1. V was clipped by 3 bases and J by 1 base; unmatched bases: 4. Germline V gene data show CDR1 as SGDLS and CDR2 as YYNGEE. CDR3 size: 15 residues. The CDR3 loop is CASSAGTGIQETQYF. As DNA, the CDR3 is TGTGCCAGCAGCGCAGGGACAGGGATCCAAGAGACCCAGTACTTC.

On this clonotype itself: The germline gene is not matched at one end of the junction; a read error may be the cause. The chain uses TRBV14 and TRBJ2-6; TRBD1 might be the D (5 bases). The germline V gene encodes CDR1 SGHDN and CDR2 FVKESK. The CDR3 is 13 amino acids. The CDR3 DNA is TGTGCCAGCGAAGACTCTGGGGCCAGCGTCCTGACTTTC. It is translated as CASEDSGASVLTF.

The sample holds a few counts of this clonotype. This sequence joins TRBV3-1 and TRBJ2-5, with 10 bases matching TRBD1. This CDR3 has 15 residues. V gave up 3 bases and J gave up 11 bases; unmatched junction bases: 12. Germline V gene sequence: CDR1 LGHDT, CDR2 YNNKEL (reference sequence). The CDR3 sequence is CASSHRDRGTGGQYF. The CDR3 DNA reads as TGTGCCAGCAGCCACCGGGACAGGGGCACGGGAGGGCAGTACTTC.

As concerns this clonotype: A much larger clone differs by one base, so this may be a read error. This chain joins TRBV11-2 and TRBJ2-3; TRBD2 matches 9 bases. Germline V lookup: CDR1 SGHAT, CDR2 FQNNGV. The CDR3 totals 18 residues. The CDR3 is CVSSLVSGGSGTEDTQYF. The DNA for the CDR3 is TGTGTCAGCAGCTTAGTTAGCGGGGGTTCCGGGACCGAGGATACGCAGTATTTT.

The table lists this clonotype with a few counts. This sequence joins TRBV27 and TRBJ1-6, with 9 bases identical to TRBD1. The CDR3 extends over 18 amino acids. Germline-derived CDR1 and CDR2 are MNHEY and SMNVEV (reference sequence). J was trimmed by 0 bases and V by 8 bases; bases with no gene match: 11. CDR3 DNA: TGTGCCAGCGCGGCAGACAGGGGGGTTGGCTCCTATAATTCACCCCTCCACTTT. Protein product: CASAADRGVGSYNSPLHF.

Worth noting for this clonotype: Since a much larger clone is just one base distant, this may be a read error. The chain couples TRBV5-1 to TRBJ2-1; TRBD2 might be the D (5 bases). The germline V gene has CDR1 SGHRS and CDR2 YFSETQ. V lost 2 bases to trimming and J lost 12 bases, with 18 bases between them. The CDR3 covers 14 residues. CDR3 bases: TGCGCCAGCAGCTTCTTCGGGGTAGCGAGTGGGCAGTTCTTC. As protein: CASSFFGVASGQFF.

This clonotype was detected many times. The CDR3 loop is CASTNGGSYGYTF. The DNA of the CDR3 is TGTGCCAGCACAAACGGGGGTTCCTATGGCTACACCTTC. This chain connects TRBV6-5 to TRBJ1-2; tentative D call: TRBD1 (5 bases). Germline V gene data show CDR1 as MNHEY and CDR2 as SVGAGI. Trimming stripped 7 bases from V and 4 bases from J, with 13 bases between. The CDR3 runs 13 residues.

At least ten counts were recorded for this clonotype. This CDR3 is CASSLIAYGQGQETQYF. DNA of the CDR3: TGTGCCAGCAGCTTAATCGCTTACGGACAGGGTCAAGAGACCCAGTACTTC. The chain employs TRBV7-6 and TRBJ2-5; TRBD1 agrees at 8 bases. The J segment lost 2 bases and the V segment lost 2 bases, leaving 10 bases of the junction unmatched. The CDR3 is 17 amino acids. Germline lookup yields CDR1 SGHVS and CDR2 FNYEAQ.

The V call is TRBV30, the J call TRBJ2-1, with 10 bases aligning to TRBD2. The junction had 2 bases not matched to a gene; V was cut back by 0 bases and J by 0 bases. The CDR3 runs 16 residues. Germline CDR1 reads GTSNPN; CDR2 reads SVGIG (reference sequence). The CDR3 coding sequence is TGTGCCTGGAGTGTACTAGCGGGGACCTCCTACAATGAGCAGTTCTTC. Its translation: CAWSVLAGTSYNEQFF. Supplemented by reference TRBV30 and TRBJ2-1, the full variable domain reads SQTIHQWPATLVQPVGSPLSLECTVEGTSNPNLYWYRQAAGRGLQLLFYSVGIGQISSEVPQNLSASRPQDRQFILSSKKLLLSDSGFYLCAWSVLAGTSYNEQFFGPGTRLTVL.

The rearrangement uses TRBV7-9 and TRBJ2-3; 8 bases are shared with TRBD2. The ends lost 5 bases at V and 6 bases at J; junction bases unmatched: 7. Germline lookup yields CDR1 SEHNR and CDR2 FQNEAQ (reference sequence). This CDR3 comprises 14 residues. In DNA form, the CDR3 reads TGTGCCAGCAGCAAGCGGGGGTCCGGCGATACGCAGTATTTT. Its translation is CASSKRGSGDTQYF.

For this clonotype: Relative to the germline gene, one junction end is altered; a read error may explain this. The chain couples TRBV20-1 to TRBJ2-3, with 8 bases aligning to TRBD1. Germline V gene data show CDR1 as DFQATT and CDR2 as SNEGSKA (reference sequence). The CDR3 sequence is 17 residues long. DNA for the CDR3: TGCAGTGCTCTAAGGGGCGGACAGGGCGAAATTGGAGATACGCAGTACTTT. Amino acids: CSALRGGQGEIGDTQYF.

This clonotype was found a few times. The chain joins TRBV24-1 to TRBJ1-2; D gene ambiguous. Germline V lookup: CDR1 KGHDR, CDR2 SFDVKD. Trimming pared 2 bases from V and 6 bases from J, leaving 9 bases between. CDR3 length equals 13 residues. CDR3 bases: TGTGCCACCAGTGATTCCCTCGGAAATGGCTACACCTTC. Translation gives CATSDSLGNGYTF.

Turning to this clonotype: At one boundary the junction diverges from the germline segment, which might be a read error. The DNA of the CDR3 is TGCAGTGCTTTGGGGGGCGGCTACAGTGAGCAGTTCTTC. Its protein is CSALGGGYSEQFF. The chain couples TRBV20-1 to TRBJ2-1; D could derive from TRBD1 or TRBD2 (6 bases each). The CDR3 loop spans 13 amino acids. CDR1 is DFQATT and CDR2 is SNEGSKA in the germline V gene (reference sequence).